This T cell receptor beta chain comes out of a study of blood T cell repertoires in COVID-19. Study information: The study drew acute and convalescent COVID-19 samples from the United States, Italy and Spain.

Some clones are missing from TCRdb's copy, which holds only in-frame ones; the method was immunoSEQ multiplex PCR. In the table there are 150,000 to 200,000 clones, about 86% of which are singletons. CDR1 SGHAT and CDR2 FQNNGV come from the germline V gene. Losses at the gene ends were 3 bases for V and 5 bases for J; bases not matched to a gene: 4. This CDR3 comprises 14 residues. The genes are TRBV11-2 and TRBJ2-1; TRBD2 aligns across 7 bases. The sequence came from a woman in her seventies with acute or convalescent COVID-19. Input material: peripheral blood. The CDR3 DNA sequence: TGTGCCAGCAGCTTGGCTAGCGGAAACAATGAGCAGTTCTTC. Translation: CASSLASGNNEQFF.